The T cell receptor beta chain described here comes from a study of Graves' ophthalmopathy and Graves' hyperthyroidism (dated by TCRdb to 2016 to 2019). As for the study more broadly: Hyperthyroidism was defined as stable when no progression to ophthalmopathy occurred within 18 months of follow-up. After sampling, hyperthyroidism patients received methimazole starting at 30 mg daily, and ophthalmopathy patients received high-dose intravenous methylprednisolone. For independent validation, a separate cohort was made up of around 19 hyperthyroidism patients plus 17 patients who later progressed from hyperthyroidism to ophthalmopathy. In total, 135 blood samples were TCR-sequenced: around 42 ophthalmopathy, some 72 hyperthyroidism and about 17 hyperthyroidism-to-ophthalmopathy patients. TCR beta repertoire signatures were used to distinguish Graves' ophthalmopathy from Graves' hyperthyroidism and to predict progression to ophthalmopathy. To explore V-J signatures that separate ophthalmopathy from hyperthyroidism, a discovery set of about 98 patients was enrolled, consisting of 40 to 45 with ophthalmopathy and around 57 with stable hyperthyroidism. T-cell repertoires of thyroid tissue and blood were compared in 5 or 6 hyperthyroidism patients.

What the study reported, not specific to this receptor: Most expanded thyroid clonotypes with frequency above 0.001 were also detected in blood, suggesting blood repertoires may reflect the thyroid immune response. In validation, the model predicted ophthalmopathy progression with more than 70% sensitivity and less than 80% specificity; 12 predicted patients were CT-confirmed with GO in a median of approximately six months. Sample size was not statistically predetermined, and group allocation was not concealed from the investigators. Ophthalmopathy was separated from stable hyperthyroidism by the 13-signature model with more than 85% sensitivity and about 81% specificity in cross-validation and with 80%/75% in the test set.

Hyperthyroidism patients were newly diagnosed, with disease duration under 2 months, and aged 18 to 65 years. Patients were excluded if they had other autoimmune diseases, uncontrolled infections, pregnancy or lactation. Diagnosis was based on clinical symptoms, serum thyroxine, TRAb, thyroid ultrasound and orbital computed tomography. Trizol reagent was used to extract the total RNA, and its quality was then checked on an Agilent 2100 Bioanalyzer. This clonotype was counted a few times. Its target antigen remains unknown. No base qualities exist here, and no much larger clone lies one base off it. The CDR3 has 14 amino acids, counting the end cysteine and phenylalanine. Just CDR3 DNA is preserved here, 42 bases in frame from base 1. The trim is 2 bases for V and 2 bases for J, with a gap of 11 bases between the germline ends. The germline V gene gives CDR1 as SGDLS and CDR2 as YYNGEE. TCR beta CDR3 regions were amplified from RNA transcripts for repertoire sequencing. HTBI primers and the Qiagen OneStep RT-PCR kit were used in a first-round RT-PCR, which was followed by a second-round multiplex PCR, size selection and purification. The libraries underwent paired-end sequencing with 100 bp reads on an Illumina HiSeq2000. From the authors' description of their analysis: SOAPnuke was used to process the reads, throwing out any read that had adapters, had uncalled bases, had a mean Phred below 15, or lacked an exact constant-primer or identifier match. High-quality paired reads were merged with COPE v1.2.5. Each unique nucleotide sequence was treated as a clonotype, and MiTCR v1.1 was used to align the clonotypes to the IMGT TRB V, D and J references. The analysis was limited to V-J combinations with a frequency above 0.0001, which together covered approximately 99% of the repertoires. For each V-J combination, a TCR clonal expansion and chaos score was defined as F50 clonal expansion divided by the chaos observed in the TCRdist matrix. Welch's t-statistics and random forest were used to narrow the features down to roughly twelve V-J combinations, which were then fed into a naive Bayes classifier. The Morisita-Horn index was used to measure how similar the thyroid and blood repertoires were. Using fastp trimming at Q25 and MiXCR clonotype assembly, TCRdb reanalyzed the public sequencing data and kept in-frame beta chains. Merged by CDR3 protein, the rows form single entries marked with the most common genes and DNA. TCRdb, not the original authors, processed these V and J calls. The sample table shows over a million distinct CDR3 sequences, and less than 45% are seen once. Roughly 10% of the sample goes to the ten largest clones.

The receptor was derived from an adult man with Graves' hyperthyroidism. The rearranged segments are TRBV9 and TRBJ2-7; the D gene cannot be named for sure. The sequenced sample consisted of peripheral blood or thyroid tissue (not recorded which). The nucleotide sequence reads as follows: TGTGCCAGCAGCGTCGAGGACGGGCCCTACGAGCAGTACTTC. Protein translation: CASSVEDGPYEQYF.